This T cell receptor beta chain was recorded in a study of blood T cells in healthy people across ages. The CDR3 covers 14 residues. The V and J ends lost 1 base and 8 bases respectively, with 14 bases between them. Per sample, a minimum of 6 million PBMCs were isolated. A second 7 to 11 cycle PCR used barcoded and J-beta primers. At least 2.5 million CDR3-containing paired-end reads were obtained per sample. TCRdb re-derived calls from the 5' RACE reads in MiXCR, one entry per CDR3 protein. Seen here are more than 750,000 distinct CDR3 sequences, about 29% observed once, and the top ten hold 9.5% to 13%. These data were also filed under a second study, of T cells of mothers and their children. Per that paper: Thymic selection shapes TCR recombination output in related pairs, and it does so similarly in unrelated pairs.

The V and J genes are TRBV12-3 or TRBV12-4 and TRBJ1-2; D gene unclear. The sequence came from a woman between 35 and 50 years old in good health. The specimen sequenced was blood. CDR3 bases: TGTGCCAGCAGTTTAGATGGCCGAGCGAGCGGCTACACCTTC. Translated, it gives CASSLDGRASGYTF.